The 22 T cell receptor beta chains in this list originate from one sample, sequenced in a study of blood T cell repertoires in COVID-19. Sequencing used immunoSEQ multiplex PCR; TCRdb keeps in-frame clones, though not all of them. This table has 80,000 to 100,000 clones, 70% to 90% appearing once. Sequences were obtained from peripheral blood. Every receptor here comes from a human donor with COVID-19, enrolled during active disease. The donor label of this sample is uncertain.

The chain has TRBV28 and TRBJ2-1; a possible D gene is TRBD1 (6 bases). Per germline, CDR1 MDHEN and CDR2 SYDVKM. The CDR3 loop spans 15 amino acids. Trimming shortened V by 5 bases and J by 9 bases, and 20 bases separated the two germline ends. The CDR3 reads CASSPPGTPSTEQFF. The CDR3 DNA is TGTGCCAGCAGTCCTCCCGGGACACCCAGCACTGAGCAGTTCTTC. Full variable domain (rest looked up from reference TRBV28 and TRBJ2-1): DVKVTQSSRYLVKRTGEKVFLECVQDMDHENMFWYRQDPGLGLRLIYFSYDVKMKEKGDIPEGYSVSREKKERFSLILESASTNQTSMYLCASSPPGTPSTEQFFGPGTRLTVL.

V is TRBV12-3 or TRBV12-4 and J is TRBJ1-1, with a possible D match to TRBD1 (5 bases). The CDR3 has 12 amino acids. Trimming stripped 4 bases from V and 11 bases from J, with 14 bases between. The CDR3: CASSSRGSNAFF. Here the CDR3 DNA reads TGTGCCAGCAGTTCAAGGGGATCAAACGCTTTCTTT.

The chain uses TRBV3-1 (or the pseudogene TRBV3-2) and TRBJ2-7; possible D gene TRBD1, 5 bases. V was pared by 2 bases and J by 4 bases, with 9 bases between. Germline CDR1 reads LGHDT; CDR2 reads YNNKEL (reference sequence). The CDR3 loop spans 13 amino acids. The CDR3 sequence is CASSQSQGYEQYF. The CDR3 DNA reads as TGTGCCAGCAGCCAAAGTCAGGGTTACGAGCAGTACTTC.

The rearrangement joins TRBV5-6 to TRBJ2-1; D is undetermined. CDR3 length: 14 residues. The ends were cut back, 0 bases at V and 3 bases at J, with 7 bases in the middle. Germline-derived CDR1 and CDR2 are SGHDT and YYEEEE. CDR3 nucleotide sequence: TGTGCCAGCAGCTTGGCGGGTAGCTACAATGAGCAGTTCTTC. This encodes CASSLAGSYNEQFF.

This sequence joins TRBV9 and TRBJ2-3, with 7 nucleotides matching TRBD1. J gave up 0 bases and V 4 bases, and 8 bases lay outside the gene matches. Germline assignment: CDR1 SGDLS and CDR2 YYNGEE. The CDR3 spans 16 residues. CDR3 protein: CASSKLDRRSTDTQYF. The CDR3 DNA is TGTGCCAGCAGCAAATTGGACAGGAGAAGCACAGATACGCAGTATTTT.

The chain joins TRBV25-1 to TRBJ1-4, with TRBD1 as a possible D gene (6 bases). Trimming left V 5 bases short and J 2 bases short, with 12 bases between. In germline, CDR1 is MGHDK, CDR2 SYGVNS. The CDR3 consists of 15 residues. For the CDR3, the DNA is TGTGCCAGCAGTCATGGGGGGGCCACTAATGAAAAACTGTTTTTT. This encodes CASSHGGATNEKLFF.

CDR3 region: CASTGTDYEQYF. The CDR3 DNA follows: TGTGCCAGTACCGGGACAGACTACGAGCAGTACTTC. The V and J genes are TRBV7-9 and TRBJ2-7, with TRBD1 matching over 7 bases. CDR1 is SEHNR and CDR2 is FQNEAQ in the germline V gene (reference sequence). V lost 9 bases and J lost 3; bases outside the gene matches: 5. This CDR3 contains 12 residues.

The rearrangement joins TRBV6-5 to TRBJ2-2; possibly TRBD1 for D (6 bases). The CDR3 covers 14 residues. V was pared by 7 bases and J by 6 bases, with 15 bases between. Germline-derived CDR1 and CDR2 are MNHEY and SVGAGI. The CDR3 is CASKYTGNPGELFF. The CDR3 nucleotides are TGTGCCAGCAAATACACAGGGAATCCCGGGGAGCTGTTTTTT.

CDR3 nucleotides: TGCGCCAGCAGTCTACAGGGGGAAGGATCACCCCTCCACTTT. It specifies CASSLQGEGSPLHF. The chain employs TRBV10-1 and TRBJ1-6; 8 positions match TRBD1. The CDR3 spans 14 residues. Trimming removed 5 bases from V and 10 bases from J; junction bases left unmatched: 7. The V gene's germline CDR1 is WNHNN and CDR2 SYGVQD (reference sequence).

The rearrangement joins TRBV19 to TRBJ1-1; D is uncertain. CDR1 is LNHDA and CDR2 is SQIVND in the germline V gene (reference sequence). Trimming pared 5 bases from V and 2 bases from J, leaving 18 bases between. The CDR3 length is 16 residues. In nucleotides, the CDR3 is TGTGCCAGTAGTCCTCAGTGGCCCAGGCTCAACACTGAAGCTTTCTTT. Protein product: CASSPQWPRLNTEAFF.

The CDR3 protein is CASSSGGRYRNTIYF. The CDR3 DNA reads as TGTGCCAGCAGCTCGGGGGGCCGGTATCGAAACACCATATATTTT. This chain uses TRBV5-4 with TRBJ1-3; TRBD1 is a possible D gene (6 bases). Looked up from germline, CDR1 is SGHNT and CDR2 is YYREEE (reference sequence). There are 15 residues in the CDR3. The ends were cut back, 3 bases at V and 5 bases at J, with 15 bases in the middle.

This chain joins TRBV19 and TRBJ2-5; 11 bases fit TRBD2. This CDR3 comprises 16 residues. V trimming: 3 bases; J trimming: 1 base; junction bases outside the gene matches: 4. Germline assignment: CDR1 LNHDA and CDR2 SQIVND (reference sequence). This chain's CDR3 is CASSITSGGSQETQYF. In DNA, the CDR3 is TGTGCCAGTAGTATTACTAGCGGGGGTTCCCAAGAGACCCAGTACTTC.

The rearrangement joins TRBV19 to TRBJ2-7; 9 bases map to TRBD2. The junction had 8 bases not matched to a gene; V was cut back by 3 bases and J by 2 bases. This CDR3 has 16 residues. Germline V gene data show CDR1 as LNHDA and CDR2 as SQIVND (reference sequence). Here the CDR3 reads CASSMSTSGEPYEQYF. CDR3 bases: TGTGCCAGTAGTATGTCGACTAGCGGAGAGCCCTACGAGCAGTACTTC.

The chain is built from TRBV7-2 and TRBJ1-2, with a weak D call TRBD1 (6 bases). The CDR3 runs 15 residues. V lost 5 bases and J 4 bases, leaving 17 bases between the germline ends. Germline-derived CDR1 and CDR2 are SGHTA and FQGNSA. The CDR3 loop reads CASSREGQLFYGYTF. DNA of the CDR3: TGTGCCAGCAGCAGGGAAGGACAGCTATTCTATGGCTACACCTTC.

The rearrangement joins TRBV5-1 to TRBJ2-2, with TRBD1 matching 7 bases. Germline values: CDR1 SGHRS, CDR2 YFSETQ. There are 15 residues in the CDR3. Trimming removed 1 base from V and 4 bases from J; junction bases left unmatched: 4. CDR3 loop: CASSLRQGPTGELFF. The DNA of the CDR3 is TGCGCCAGCAGCTTGAGACAGGGCCCCACCGGGGAGCTGTTTTTT. Using reference TRBV5-1 and TRBJ2-2 for the parts outside the CDR3, the full variable domain is KAGVTQTPRYLIKTRGQQVTLSCSPISGHRSVSWYQQTPGQGLQFLFEYFSETQRNKGNFPGRFSGRQFSNSRSEMNVSTLELGDSALYLCASSLRQGPTGELFFGEGSRLTVL.

The rearrangement links TRBV19 to TRBJ2-5, with TRBD2 matching over 13 bases. The CDR3 runs to 16 residues. The V segment lost 4 bases and the J segment 5 bases; nucleotides outside the gene matches: 7. CDR1 and CDR2 (germline): LNHDA, SQIVND (reference sequence). DNA of the CDR3: TGTGCCAGTAGTAGTACTAGCGGGGGGGCCTGGGAGACCCAGTACTTC. As protein: CASSSTSGGAWETQYF.

This sequence joins TRBV7-2 and TRBJ2-7; 7 nucleotides line up with TRBD2. CDR3 length: 14 residues. The germline gives CDR1 SGHTA, CDR2 FQGNSA. The ends lost 4 bases at V and 1 base at J; junction bases unmatched: 4. The CDR3 DNA sequence: TGTGCCAGCAGCTCGACTAGCCCGTCCTACGAGCAGTACTTC. Its translation is CASSSTSPSYEQYF.

The chain couples TRBV5-6 to TRBJ1-5; D gene unclear. Germline V gene sequence: CDR1 SGHDT, CDR2 YYEEEE. V lost 2 bases and J lost 7, with 13 bases in between. The CDR3 is 14 amino acids. As DNA, the CDR3 is TGTGCCAGCAGCTTCACCCCTACTGAACAGCCCCAGCATTTT. Translated: CASSFTPTEQPQHF.

This chain uses TRBV25-1 with TRBJ2-7; TRBD2 matches 10 bases. Germline V lookup: CDR1 MGHDK, CDR2 SYGVNS. The CDR3 sequence is 15 residues long. The ends lost 4 bases at V and 3 bases at J; junction bases unmatched: 6. The CDR3 loop is CASSGRLAGVYEQYF. The CDR3 DNA reads TGTGCCAGCAGTGGCCGGCTAGCGGGAGTCTACGAGCAGTACTTC.

The rearrangement joins TRBV2 to TRBJ2-3, with 8 bases matching TRBD1. This CDR3 has 16 amino acids. Germline trimming cut 8 bases from V and 4 bases from J; bases unmatched to any gene: 14. CDR1 and CDR2 (germline): SNHLY, FYNNEI. Here the CDR3 reads CASCRDRPFRPDTQYF. As DNA, the CDR3 is TGTGCCAGCTGCCGGGACAGGCCGTTCCGTCCAGATACGCAGTATTTT.

The chain is built from TRBV11-3 and TRBJ1-5, with 8 bases that match TRBD1. The CDR3 spans 15 residues. CDR1 SGHNT and CDR2 YENEEA come from the germline V gene. V shed 4 bases and J 7 bases; nucleotides not matched to a gene: 9. CDR3 protein: CASSWGQGARQPQHF. In DNA, the CDR3 is TGTGCCAGCAGCTGGGGTCAGGGGGCAAGGCAGCCCCAGCATTTT.

The rearrangement links TRBV4-1 to TRBJ2-7, with D perhaps TRBD1 (6 bases). V lost 4 bases, J lost 3 bases, and 16 bases lay in between. The CDR3 is 15 residues long. The germline CDR1 and CDR2 sequences are MGHRA and YSYEKL. The CDR3 loop is CASSPLPKGDYEQYF. CDR3 coding DNA: TGCGCCAGCAGCCCTCTTCCCAAGGGGGACTACGAGCAGTACTTC.